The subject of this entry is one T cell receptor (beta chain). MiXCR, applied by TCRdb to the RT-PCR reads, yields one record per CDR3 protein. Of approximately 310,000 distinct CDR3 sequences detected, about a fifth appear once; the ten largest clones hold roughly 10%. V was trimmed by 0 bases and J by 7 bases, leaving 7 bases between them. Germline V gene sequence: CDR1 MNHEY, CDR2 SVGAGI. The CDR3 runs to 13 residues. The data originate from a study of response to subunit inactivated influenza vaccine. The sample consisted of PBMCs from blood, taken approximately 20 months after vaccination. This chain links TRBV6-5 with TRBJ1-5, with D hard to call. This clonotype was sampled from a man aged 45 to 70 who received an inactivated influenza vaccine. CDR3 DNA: TGTGCCAGCAGTTACTCGTGGGAACAGCCCCAGCATTTT. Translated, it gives CASSYSWEQPQHF.